These 14 T cell receptor beta chains were all obtained from the same sample, sequenced in a study of blood T cell repertoires in COVID-19. Clones were read by immunoSEQ multiplex PCR, and TCRdb kept only the in-frame ones, dropping some. This table holds fewer than 75,000 clones, roughly nine tenths found once. Material for sequencing was peripheral blood. The receptors derive from a man aged 45-65 years with active COVID-19.

This chain connects TRBV5-4 to TRBJ1-2; maybe TRBD1 (6 bases). This CDR3 spans 14 amino acids. Per germline, CDR1 SGHNT and CDR2 YYREEE (reference sequence). V dropped 2 bases and J dropped 4 bases, with 12 bases sitting between them. The CDR3 nucleotides are TGTGCCAGCAGCTTACAGGGAATTGGCTATGGCTACACCTTC. Amino acids: CASSLQGIGYGYTF.

CDR3 in DNA: TGTGCCAGCTCACCAGGGGGGCTAGCGGCCCAGGAGCAGTTCTTC. Encoded protein: CASSPGGLAAQEQFF. V gene TRBV18 combines with J gene TRBJ2-1; a weak D match, TRBD2 (7 bases). Trimming stripped 2 bases from V and 10 bases from J, with 18 bases between. The CDR3 runs to 15 residues. Germline CDR1 KGHSH, CDR2 LQKENI.

The V gene is TRBV7-2, the J gene TRBJ1-5; possibly TRBD1 for D (5 bases). The CDR3 sequence is 15 residues long. CDR1 and CDR2 from the germline V gene are SGHTA and FQGNSA. The germline V and J ends were trimmed by 1 base and 0 bases, with 7 bases remaining between them. This CDR3 reads CASSLEGYSNQPQHF. CDR3 sequence (DNA): TGTGCCAGCAGCTTAGAGGGGTATAGCAATCAGCCCCAGCATTTT.

This chain joins TRBV6-6 and TRBJ1-1, with unresolved D. Germline CDR1 and CDR2: MNHNY and SVGAGI (reference sequence). The CDR3 is 14 residues long. The V end was cut by 10 bases, the J end by 0 bases, with 15 bases between. The CDR3 protein is CATSPPRVNTEAFF. CDR3 DNA sequence: TGTGCCACTTCCCCCCCCCGGGTGAACACTGAAGCTTTCTTT.

This chain uses TRBV5-6 with TRBJ2-7; 8 bases agree with TRBD1. Germline-derived CDR1 and CDR2 are SGHDT and YYEEEE. The CDR3 length is 13 residues. With 6 bases clipped from V and 4 bases from J, the junction kept 6 bases outside the gene matches. For the CDR3, the DNA is TGTGCCAGCAATCGACAGGGGTTTTACGAGCAGTACTTC. Translating gives CASNRQGFYEQYF. Full variable domain (outside the CDR3, taken from reference TRBV5-6 and TRBJ2-7): DAGVTQSPTHLIKTRGQQVTLRCSPKSGHDTVSWYQQALGQGPQFIFQYYEEEERQRGNFPDRFSGHQFPNYSSELNVNALLLGDSALYLCASNRQGFYEQYFGPGTRLTVT.

In its sample, this clone was seen a few times. The chain has TRBV11-3 and TRBJ2-7; 9 bases are a match to TRBD1. This CDR3 is 15 amino acids long. CDR1 and CDR2 from the germline V gene are SGHNT and YENEEA. Trimming at V came to 5 bases and at J to 5 bases, leaving 10 bases not matched to a gene. This CDR3 reads CASSLLSGQGNEQYF. Written as DNA, the CDR3 is TGTGCCAGCAGCCTCCTCTCGGGACAGGGAAACGAGCAGTACTTC.

The chain couples TRBV5-4 to TRBJ2-2; D is ambiguous. The CDR3 has 12 amino acids. Per germline, CDR1 SGHNT and CDR2 YYREEE (reference sequence). With 4 bases removed from V and 4 bases from J, the gap between germline ends came to 5 bases. CDR3 sequence: CASSPGTGELFF. CDR3 nucleotide sequence: TGTGCCAGCAGCCCGGGCACCGGGGAGCTGTTTTTT.

The genes are TRBV3-1 (or the pseudogene TRBV3-2) and TRBJ1-4; possibly TRBD1 for D (6 bases). The CDR3 extends over 16 amino acids. Trimming shortened V by 5 bases and J by 0 bases, and 13 bases separated the two germline ends. Germline V gene lookup returns CDR1 LGHDT and CDR2 YNNKEL (reference sequence). The DNA of the CDR3 is TGTGCCAGCAGCAGATGGACAGCCCCAACTAATGAAAAACTGTTTTTT. The encoded protein is CASSRWTAPTNEKLFF.

The chain combines TRBV6-2 or TRBV6-3 with TRBJ2-1; D possibly corresponds to TRBD2 (5 bases). This CDR3 is 15 amino acids long. The V gene lost 5 bases and the J gene lost 8 bases, with 19 bases spanning the gap. From germline, CDR1 is MNHEY and CDR2 SVGEGT. This CDR3 is CASSPLGEKEDEQFF. The CDR3 bases are TGTGCCAGCAGTCCCCTTGGAGAGAAGGAGGATGAGCAGTTCTTC.

This sequence joins TRBV7-9 and TRBJ1-1; a possible D gene is TRBD1 (5 bases). The CDR3 is made up of 13 amino acids. V was pared by 4 bases and J by 10 bases, with 16 bases between. CDR1 and CDR2 from the germline V gene are SEHNR and FQNEAQ (reference sequence). DNA for the CDR3: TGTGCCAGCAGCTCGGTACAGGCCATGGGAGCTTTCTTT. It is translated as CASSSVQAMGAFF.

The J gene is TRBJ2-7, the V gene TRBV6-1; 7 bases fit TRBD1. Germline V CDR1 and CDR2: MNHNS, SASEGT. The V segment lost 3 bases and the J segment 11 bases; nucleotides outside the gene matches: 7. There are 12 residues in the CDR3. The CDR3 loop reads CASSDTGELKYF. The CDR3 DNA reads TGTGCCAGCAGTGATACAGGGGAGCTTAAGTACTTC.

This clone was detected a few times. The DNA for the CDR3 is TGTGCCAGCAGTACCTGGACAGGCCTATCCTACGAGCAGTACTTC. It is translated as CASSTWTGLSYEQYF. The V call is TRBV6-5, the J call TRBJ2-7; 7 bases match TRBD1. This CDR3 spans 15 amino acids. The J segment lost 1 base and the V segment lost 5 bases, leaving 8 bases of the junction unmatched. CDR1 MNHEY and CDR2 SVGAGI come from the germline V gene.

This clone was recorded only once. The CDR3 spells CASSYGGTGRNEAFF. The CDR3, as DNA: TGTGCCAGCAGTTACGGGGGGACAGGGAGAAATGAAGCTTTCTTT. This chain connects TRBV6-2 or TRBV6-3 to TRBJ1-1, with 9 positions matching TRBD1. The CDR3 runs 15 residues. Germline CDR1 is MNHEY and CDR2 is SVGEGT. V dropped 2 bases and J dropped 7; count of bases not matched to a gene: 8.

The rearrangement uses TRBV2 and TRBJ1-1; the match to TRBD1 covers 7 bases. Trimming at V came to 9 bases and at J to 2 bases, leaving 6 bases not matched to a gene. Germline-derived CDR1 and CDR2 are SNHLY and FYNNEI. This CDR3 contains 13 residues. CDR3 coding DNA: TGTGCCAGTACAGGGGATGGTAACACTGAAGCTTTCTTT. Amino acid sequence: CASTGDGNTEAFF. Combining the CDR3 with reference TRBV2 and TRBJ1-1 gives the whole variable domain EPEVTQTPSHQVTQMGQEVILRCVPISNHLYFYWYRQILGQKVEFLVSFYNNEISEKSEIFDDQFSVERPDGSNFTLKIRSTKLEDSAMYFCASTGDGNTEAFFGQGTRLTVV.